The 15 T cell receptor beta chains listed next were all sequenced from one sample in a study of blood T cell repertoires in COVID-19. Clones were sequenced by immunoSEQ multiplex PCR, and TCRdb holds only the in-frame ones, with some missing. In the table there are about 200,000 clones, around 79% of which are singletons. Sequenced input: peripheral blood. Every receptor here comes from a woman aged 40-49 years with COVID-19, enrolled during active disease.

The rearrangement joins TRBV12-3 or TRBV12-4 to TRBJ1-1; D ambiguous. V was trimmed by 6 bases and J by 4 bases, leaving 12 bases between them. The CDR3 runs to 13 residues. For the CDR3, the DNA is TGTGCCAGCAGCCTACAGAGTGTCACTGAAGCTTTCTTT. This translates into CASSLQSVTEAFF.

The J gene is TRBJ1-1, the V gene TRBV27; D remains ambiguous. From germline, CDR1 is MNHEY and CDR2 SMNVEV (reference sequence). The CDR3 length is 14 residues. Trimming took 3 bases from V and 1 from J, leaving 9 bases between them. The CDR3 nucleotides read TGTGCCAGCAGTTTCCGGGAGGGGAACACTGAAGCTTTCTTT. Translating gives CASSFREGNTEAFF.

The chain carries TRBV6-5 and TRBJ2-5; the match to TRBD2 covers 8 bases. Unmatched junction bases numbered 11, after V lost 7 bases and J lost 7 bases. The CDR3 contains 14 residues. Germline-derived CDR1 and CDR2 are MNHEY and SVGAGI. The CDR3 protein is CASTYPAAGGTQYF. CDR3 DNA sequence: TGTGCCAGCACCTACCCGGCGGCGGGGGGGACCCAGTACTTC.

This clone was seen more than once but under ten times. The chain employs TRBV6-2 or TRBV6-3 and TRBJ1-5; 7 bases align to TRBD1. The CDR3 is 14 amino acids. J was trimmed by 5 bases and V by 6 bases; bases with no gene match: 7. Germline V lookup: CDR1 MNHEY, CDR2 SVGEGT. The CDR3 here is CASSWTGADQPQHF. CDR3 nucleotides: TGTGCCAGCAGCTGGACAGGCGCTGATCAGCCCCAGCATTTT.

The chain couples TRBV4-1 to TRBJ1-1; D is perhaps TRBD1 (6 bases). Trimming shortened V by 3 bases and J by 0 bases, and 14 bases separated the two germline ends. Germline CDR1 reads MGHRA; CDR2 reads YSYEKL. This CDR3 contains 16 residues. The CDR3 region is CASSQGSGAMNTEAFF. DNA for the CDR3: TGCGCCAGCAGCCAGGGTTCAGGGGCCATGAACACTGAAGCTTTCTTT.

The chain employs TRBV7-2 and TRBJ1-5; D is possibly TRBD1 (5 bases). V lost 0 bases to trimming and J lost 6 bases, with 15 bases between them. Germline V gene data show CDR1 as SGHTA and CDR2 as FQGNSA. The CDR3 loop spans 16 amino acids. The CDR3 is CASSLAAQVFSQPQHF. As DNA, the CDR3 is TGTGCCAGCAGCTTAGCGGCACAGGTCTTCTCTCAGCCCCAGCATTTT.

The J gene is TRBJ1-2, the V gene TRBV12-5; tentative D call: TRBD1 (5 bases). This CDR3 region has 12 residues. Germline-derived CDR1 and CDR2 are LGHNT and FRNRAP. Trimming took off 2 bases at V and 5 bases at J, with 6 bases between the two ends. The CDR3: CASGLQGYGYTF. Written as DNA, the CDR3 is TGTGCTAGTGGTTTGCAGGGATATGGCTACACCTTC.

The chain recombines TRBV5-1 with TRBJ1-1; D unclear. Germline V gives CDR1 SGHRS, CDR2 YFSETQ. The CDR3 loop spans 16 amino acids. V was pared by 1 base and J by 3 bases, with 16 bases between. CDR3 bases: TGCGCCAGCAGCTTGCTTACTGGTAGCCTATACACTGAAGCTTTCTTT. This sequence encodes CASSLLTGSLYTEAFF.

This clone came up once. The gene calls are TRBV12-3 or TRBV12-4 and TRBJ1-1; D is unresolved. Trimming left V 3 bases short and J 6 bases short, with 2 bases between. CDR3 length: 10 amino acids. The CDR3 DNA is TGTGCCAGCAGTTTCTCTGAAGCTTTCTTT. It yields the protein CASSFSEAFF.

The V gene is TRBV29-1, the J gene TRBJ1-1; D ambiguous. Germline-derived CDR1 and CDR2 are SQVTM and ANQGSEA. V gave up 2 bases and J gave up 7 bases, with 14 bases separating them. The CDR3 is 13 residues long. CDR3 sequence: CSVEIQTALEAFF. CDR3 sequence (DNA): TGCAGCGTTGAAATCCAAACTGCACTTGAAGCTTTCTTT.

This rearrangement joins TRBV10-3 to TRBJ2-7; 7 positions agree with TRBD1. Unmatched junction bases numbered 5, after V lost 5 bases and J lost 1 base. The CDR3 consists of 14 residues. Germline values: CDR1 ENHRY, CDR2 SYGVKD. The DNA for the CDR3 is TGTGCCATCAGTCCAAGGACAGGATCCTACGAGCAGTACTTC. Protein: CAISPRTGSYEQYF.

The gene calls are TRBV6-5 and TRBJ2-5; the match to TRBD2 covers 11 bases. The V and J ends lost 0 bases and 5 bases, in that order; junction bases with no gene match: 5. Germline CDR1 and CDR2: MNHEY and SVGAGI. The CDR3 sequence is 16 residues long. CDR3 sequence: CASSYSSSGGRETQYF. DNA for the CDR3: TGTGCCAGCAGTTACTCGTCTAGCGGGGGGCGGGAGACCCAGTACTTC.

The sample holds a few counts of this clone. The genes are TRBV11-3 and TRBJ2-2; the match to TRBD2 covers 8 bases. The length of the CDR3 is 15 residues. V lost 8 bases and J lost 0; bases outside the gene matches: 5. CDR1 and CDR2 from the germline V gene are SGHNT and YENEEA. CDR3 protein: CASSSGGANTGELFF. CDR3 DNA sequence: TGTGCCAGCTCTTCCGGGGGGGCGAACACCGGGGAGCTGTTTTTT.

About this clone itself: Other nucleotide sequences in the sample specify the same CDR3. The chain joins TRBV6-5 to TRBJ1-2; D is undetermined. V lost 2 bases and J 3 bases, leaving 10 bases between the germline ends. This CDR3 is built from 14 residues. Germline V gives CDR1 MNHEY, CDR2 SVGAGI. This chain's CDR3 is CASSYRDRYYGYTF. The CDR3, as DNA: TGTGCCAGCAGTTACCGGGATAGGTACTATGGCTACACCTTC.

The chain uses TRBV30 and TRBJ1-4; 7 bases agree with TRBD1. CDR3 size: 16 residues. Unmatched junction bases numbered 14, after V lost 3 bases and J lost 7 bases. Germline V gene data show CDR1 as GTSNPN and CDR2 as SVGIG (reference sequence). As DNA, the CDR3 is TGTGCCTGGAGCCATCCAGTCGAGGGGGCCAGTGAAAAACTGTTTTTT. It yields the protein CAWSHPVEGASEKLFF.